Listed below are T cell receptor beta chains from one sample, sequenced in a study of shared clonotypes between healthy human individuals. Data came from immunoSEQ multiplex PCR; TCRdb stores just in-frame clones and leaves some out. The sample contains some 1.5 million clones, around 98% of which appear only once. Material for sequencing was naive CD4+ T cells sorted from blood. These receptors were obtained from a man younger than 45 in good health. Both conserved end residues are part of each CDR3. The order of the fields is D gene, J gene, V gene, clone size, CDR3 protein, CDR3 DNA. The D gene is left open where the match is weak. The size of a clone is reported for some rows only, either as once, few or many, or as a class for expanded clones.

.,TRBJ1-1,TRBV10-3,.,CAISGSMNTEAFF,TGTGCCATCAGTGGGTCTATGAACACTGAAGCTTTCTTT
TRBD2,TRBJ2-5,TRBV7-9,.,CASGDSGREETQYF,TGTGCCAGCGGCGATAGCGGGAGGGAGGAGACCCAGTACTTC
TRBD2,TRBJ2-7,TRBV30,.,CAWSARTSGRAREQYF,TGTGCCTGGAGCGCTCGGACTAGCGGGAGGGCGAGGGAGCAGTACTTC
TRBD1,TRBJ2-7,TRBV6-5,.,CASSPSGTGPYEQYF,TGTGCCAGCAGCCCTTCCGGGACAGGACCATACGAGCAGTACTTC
TRBD1,TRBJ2-5,TRBV5-1,.,CASSPGQGFRETQYF,TGCGCCAGCAGCCCTGGACAGGGCTTTCGGGAGACCCAGTACTTC
TRBD1,TRBJ2-4,TRBV28,.,CASSSPPWGQGLVIQYF,TGTGCCAGCAGTTCCCCCCCTTGGGGACAGGGTTTGGTCATTCAGTACTTC
TRBD2,TRBJ2-1,TRBV2,.,CASSVGREGYNEQFF,TGTGCCAGCAGTGTGGGACGGGAGGGCTACAATGAGCAGTTCTTC
TRBD2,TRBJ2-1,TRBV14,.,CASSHPGAGGRIYNEQFF,TGTGCCAGCAGCCATCCCGGGGCGGGGGGGCGGATTTACAATGAGCAGTTCTTC
.,TRBJ1-1,TRBV29-1,.,CSARQETEAFF,TGCAGCGCAAGACAGGAGACTGAAGCTTTCTTT
TRBD2,TRBJ2-1,TRBV25-1,.,CASSDLGGTSDVDEQFF,TGTGCCAGCAGTGATCTGGGAGGGACTAGCGATGTCGATGAGCAGTTCTTC
TRBD2,TRBJ2-3,TRBV7-9,.,CASSLPGLAGMDTQYF,TGTGCCAGCAGCTTACCCGGACTAGCGGGAATGGATACGCAGTATTTT
.,TRBJ2-3,TRBV30,.,CAWSRPGGTDTQYF,TGTGCCTGGAGTAGGCCGGGAGGCACAGATACGCAGTATTTT
TRBD2,TRBJ2-7,TRBV19,.,CASSPRLAKDEQYF,TGTGCCAGTAGTCCCCGACTAGCAAAAGACGAGCAGTACTTC
TRBD2,TRBJ2-2,TRBV5-1,.,CASSSTSGYTGELFF,TGCGCCAGCAGCTCCACTAGCGGGTACACCGGGGAGCTGTTTTTT
TRBD2,TRBJ2-2,TRBV10-3,.,CAISESLAGGRNTGELFF,TGTGCCATCAGTGAGTCGCTAGCGGGAGGGAGGAACACCGGGGAGCTGTTTTTT
TRBD1,TRBJ2-2,TRBV7-3,.,CASSWGQGWAGELFF,TGTGCCAGCAGCTGGGGACAGGGATGGGCCGGGGAGCTGTTTTTT
.,TRBJ2-1,TRBV19,.,CASGNWDNEQFF,TGTGCCAGTGGGAATTGGGACAATGAGCAGTTCTTC
.,TRBJ2-5,TRBV6-5,.,CASSYLGVETQYF,TGTGCCAGCAGTTATCTCGGTGTAGAGACCCAGTACTTC
TRBD1,TRBJ1-1,TRBV9,.,CASSVANRGPGDTEAFF,TGTGCCAGCAGCGTAGCCAACAGGGGGCCCGGCGACACTGAAGCTTTCTTT
.,TRBJ2-1,TRBV11-3,.,CASSVDNYNEQFF,TGTGCCAGCAGCGTAGACAACTACAATGAGCAGTTCTTC
.,TRBJ1-3,TRBV28,.,CALGGAGSGNTIYF,TGTGCCCTTGGCGGGGCCGGGTCTGGAAACACCATATATTTT
TRBD2,TRBJ2-3,TRBV10-3,.,CAISEASGRAEDTQYF,TGTGCCATCAGTGAGGCTAGCGGGAGGGCCGAAGATACGCAGTATTTT
.,TRBJ2-7,TRBV7-8,.,CASSLLWVLAYEQYF,TGTGCCAGCAGCTTACTTTGGGTACTCGCCTACGAGCAGTACTTC
.,TRBJ1-2,TRBV7-2,.,CASSSGTSGYDGYTF,TGTGCCAGCAGCTCGGGGACCTCTGGGTATGATGGCTACACCTTC
.,TRBJ2-5,TRBV11-2,.,CASSLPLQETQYF,TGTGCCAGCAGCTTACCACTCCAAGAGACCCAGTACTTC
.,TRBJ1-5,TRBV7-9,.,CASSFMPRDFTYSNQPQHF,TGTGCCAGCAGCTTTATGCCGAGGGATTTCACCTATAGCAATCAGCCCCAGCATTTT
.,TRBJ1-1,TRBV5-1,.,CASSLRQYTEAFF,TGCGCCAGCAGCCTTCGACAGTACACTGAAGCTTTCTTT
.,TRBJ1-3,TRBV5-4,.,CASSSQRVSGNTIYF,TGTGCCAGCAGCTCCCAAAGGGTCTCTGGAAACACCATATATTTT
TRBD1,TRBJ2-6,TRBV30,.,CASPGQGSPGANVLTF,TGTGCCTCACCGGGACAGGGGTCGCCTGGGGCCAACGTCCTGACTTTC
TRBD1,TRBJ2-7,TRBV18,.,CASTLGQGSYEQYF,TGTGCCAGCACCCTGGGACAGGGGTCCTACGAGCAGTACTTC
.,TRBJ2-1,TRBV4-3,.,CASSQGGSLGYNEQFF,TGCGCCAGCAGCCAAGGAGGGTCACTTGGCTACAATGAGCAGTTCTTC
.,TRBJ2-5,TRBV7-7,.,CASSPRRTTPQETQYF,TGTGCCAGCAGCCCGCGTCGGACAACCCCCCAAGAGACCCAGTACTTC
.,TRBJ2-5,TRBV7-2,.,CASSPSYAARGETQYF,TGTGCCAGCAGCCCCTCGTATGCAGCACGGGGAGAGACCCAGTACTTC
.,TRBJ1-2,TRBV5-1,.,CASREGETFYGYTF,TGCGCCAGCAGGGAGGGGGAAACATTTTATGGCTACACCTTC
TRBD2,TRBJ2-7,TRBV7-2,.,CASSLGPFGLAFGVNEQYF,TGTGCCAGCAGCTTAGGTCCTTTTGGACTAGCTTTCGGTGTCAACGAGCAGTACTTC
.,TRBJ2-5,TRBV18,.,CASSPSGLETQYF,TGTGCCAGCTCACCCTCCGGTTTGGAGACCCAGTACTTC
.,TRBJ2-1,TRBV14,.,CASSRGNYNEQFF,TGTGCCAGCAGCCGCGGCAATTACAATGAGCAGTTCTTC
.,TRBJ1-5,TRBV19,once,CASSTGVGWKPQHF,TGTGCCAGTAGTACAGGGGTGGGGTGGAAGCCCCAGCATTTT
.,TRBJ2-5,TRBV18,.,CASSPAASQETQYF,TGTGCCAGCTCACCTGCGGCGAGTCAAGAGACCCAGTACTTC